Following are 2 T cell receptor beta chains from one sample sequenced in a study of immune characteristics of hereditary and idiopathic chronic pancreatitis. Clones were read by immunoSEQ multiplex PCR, and TCRdb kept only the in-frame ones, dropping some. The sample yields around 10,000 clones, roughly 77% seen once. Chronic pancreatitis tissue was collected during total pancreatectomy with islet autotransplantation. Sequencing was carried out using pancreas tissue with idiopathic chronic pancreatitis. The receptors shown here come from a human donor with chronic pancreatitis.

The chain carries TRBV5-6 and TRBJ2-3; TRBD2 matches 14 bases. V dropped 3 bases and J dropped 2; count of bases not matched to a gene: 5. Per germline, CDR1 SGHDT and CDR2 YYEEEE. The CDR3 spans 17 residues. In nucleotides, the CDR3 is TGTGCCAGCAGCTCCGGACTAGCGGGGGGTTACACAGATACGCAGTATTTT. It specifies CASSSGLAGGYTDTQYF.

In its sample, this clone was seen once. The chain joins TRBV4-3 to TRBJ1-1; the D gene is possibly TRBD1 (6 bases). V was pared by 0 bases and J by 5 bases, with 13 bases between. CDR3 length: 15 residues. Germline loops: CDR1 LGHNA, CDR2 YSLEER. CDR3 in DNA: TGCGCCAGCAGCCAAGATCTTGGGCAGGGGACTGAAGCTTTCTTT. It translates to CASSQDLGQGTEAFF.